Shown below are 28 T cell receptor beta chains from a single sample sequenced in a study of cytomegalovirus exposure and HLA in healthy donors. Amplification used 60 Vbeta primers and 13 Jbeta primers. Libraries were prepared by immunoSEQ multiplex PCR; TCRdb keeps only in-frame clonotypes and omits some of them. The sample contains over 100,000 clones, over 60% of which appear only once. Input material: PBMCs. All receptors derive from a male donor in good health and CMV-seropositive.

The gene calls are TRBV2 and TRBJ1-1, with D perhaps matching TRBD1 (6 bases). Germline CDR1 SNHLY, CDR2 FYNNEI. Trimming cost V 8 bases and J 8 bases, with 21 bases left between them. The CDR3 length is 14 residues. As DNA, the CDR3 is TGTGCCAGCCGTATGAGGGGGTGGGGTTCCGAAGCTTTCTTT. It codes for CASRMRGWGSEAFF.

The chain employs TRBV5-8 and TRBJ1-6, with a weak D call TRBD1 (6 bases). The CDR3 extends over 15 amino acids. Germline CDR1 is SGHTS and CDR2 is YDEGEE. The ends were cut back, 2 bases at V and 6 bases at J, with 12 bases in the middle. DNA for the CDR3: TGTGCCAGCAGCTTCAGGGGACGGTCTAATTCACCCCTCCACTTT. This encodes CASSFRGRSNSPLHF.

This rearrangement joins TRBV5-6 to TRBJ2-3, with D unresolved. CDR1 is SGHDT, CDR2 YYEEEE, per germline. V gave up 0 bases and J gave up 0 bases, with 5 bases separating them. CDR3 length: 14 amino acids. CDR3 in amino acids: CASSLGVSTDTQYF. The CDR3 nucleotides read TGTGCCAGCAGCTTGGGCGTTAGCACAGATACGCAGTATTTT. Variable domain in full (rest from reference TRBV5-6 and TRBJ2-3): DAGVTQSPTHLIKTRGQQVTLRCSPKSGHDTVSWYQQALGQGPQFIFQYYEEEERQRGNFPDRFSGHQFPNYSSELNVNALLLGDSALYLCASSLGVSTDTQYFGPGTRLTVL.

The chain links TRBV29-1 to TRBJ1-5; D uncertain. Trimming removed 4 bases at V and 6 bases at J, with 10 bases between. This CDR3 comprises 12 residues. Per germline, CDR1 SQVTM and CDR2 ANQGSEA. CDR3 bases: TGCAGCGTTGGGCAGGATGGTCAGCCCCAGCATTTT. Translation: CSVGQDGQPQHF.

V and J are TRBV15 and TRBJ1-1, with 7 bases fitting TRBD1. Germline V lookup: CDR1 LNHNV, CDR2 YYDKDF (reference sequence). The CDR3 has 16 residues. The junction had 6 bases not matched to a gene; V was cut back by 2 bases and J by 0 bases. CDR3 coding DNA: TGTGCCACCAGCAGACCCCGGACAGGCCTGAACACTGAAGCTTTCTTT. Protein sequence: CATSRPRTGLNTEAFF.

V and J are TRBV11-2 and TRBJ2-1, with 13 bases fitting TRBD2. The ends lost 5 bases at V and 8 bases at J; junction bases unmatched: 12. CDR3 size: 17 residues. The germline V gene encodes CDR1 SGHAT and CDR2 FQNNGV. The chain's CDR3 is CASSPLSRTSGSYEQFF. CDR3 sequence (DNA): TGTGCCAGCAGCCCCCTCTCCAGGACTAGCGGGAGTTATGAGCAGTTCTTC.

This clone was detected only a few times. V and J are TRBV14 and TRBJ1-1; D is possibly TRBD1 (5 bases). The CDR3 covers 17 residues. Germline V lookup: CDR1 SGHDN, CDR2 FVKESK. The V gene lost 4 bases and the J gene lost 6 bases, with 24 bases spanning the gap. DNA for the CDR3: TGTGCCAGCAGCCTTACACCATCAGGGAGGTTTAAGGCTGAAGCTTTCTTT. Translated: CASSLTPSGRFKAEAFF.

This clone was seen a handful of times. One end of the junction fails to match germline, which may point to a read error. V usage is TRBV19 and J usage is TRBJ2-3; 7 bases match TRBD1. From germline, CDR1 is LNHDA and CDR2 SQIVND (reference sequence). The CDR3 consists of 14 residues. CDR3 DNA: TGTGCCAGTAGTGTGGGGACAGCCACAAATACGCAGTATTTT. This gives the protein CASSVGTATNTQYF.

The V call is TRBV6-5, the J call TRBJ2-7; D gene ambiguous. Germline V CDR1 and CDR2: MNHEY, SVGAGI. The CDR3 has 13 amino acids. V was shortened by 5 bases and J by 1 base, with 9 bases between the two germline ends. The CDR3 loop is CASSRDGSYEQYF. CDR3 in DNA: TGTGCCAGCAGTAGAGACGGGTCCTACGAGCAGTACTTC.

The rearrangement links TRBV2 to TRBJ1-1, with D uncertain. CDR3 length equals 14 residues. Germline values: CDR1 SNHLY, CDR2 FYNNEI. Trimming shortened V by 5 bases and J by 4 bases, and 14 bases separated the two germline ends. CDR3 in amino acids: CASSKGRDGTEAFF. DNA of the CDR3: TGTGCCAGCAGTAAAGGGAGGGATGGCACTGAAGCTTTCTTT.

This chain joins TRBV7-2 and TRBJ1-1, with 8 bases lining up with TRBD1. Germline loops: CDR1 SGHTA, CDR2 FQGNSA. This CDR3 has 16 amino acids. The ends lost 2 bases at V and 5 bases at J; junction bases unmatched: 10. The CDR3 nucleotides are TGTGCCAGCAGCTTATGGCCAGGGGGCACGTATACTGAAGCTTTCTTT. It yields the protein CASSLWPGGTYTEAFF.

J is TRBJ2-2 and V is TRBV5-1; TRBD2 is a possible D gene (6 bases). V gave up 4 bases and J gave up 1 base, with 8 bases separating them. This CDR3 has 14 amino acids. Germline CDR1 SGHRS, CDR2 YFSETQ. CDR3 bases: TGCGCCAGCAGCCGGGGGTTGAACACCGGGGAGCTGTTTTTT. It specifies CASSRGLNTGELFF.

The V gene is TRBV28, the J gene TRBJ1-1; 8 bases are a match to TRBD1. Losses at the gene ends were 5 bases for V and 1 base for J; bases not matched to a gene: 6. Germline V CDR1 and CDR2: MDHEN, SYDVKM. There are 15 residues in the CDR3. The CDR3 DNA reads TGTGCCAGCAGTAACCCCGACAGGGGGAACACTGAAGCTTTCTTT. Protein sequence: CASSNPDRGNTEAFF.

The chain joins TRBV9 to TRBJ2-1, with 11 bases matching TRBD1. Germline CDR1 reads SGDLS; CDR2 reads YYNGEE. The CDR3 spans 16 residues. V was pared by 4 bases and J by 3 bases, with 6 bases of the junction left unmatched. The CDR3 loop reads CASSPGGTGGYNEQFF. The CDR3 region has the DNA TGTGCCAGCAGCCCAGGCGGGACAGGGGGCTACAATGAGCAGTTCTTC.

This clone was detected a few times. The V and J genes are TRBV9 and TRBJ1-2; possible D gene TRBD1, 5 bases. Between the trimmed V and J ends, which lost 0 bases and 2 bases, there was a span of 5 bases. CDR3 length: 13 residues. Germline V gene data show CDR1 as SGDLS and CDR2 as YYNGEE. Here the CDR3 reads CASSVDRNYGYTF. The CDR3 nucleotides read TGTGCCAGCAGCGTAGACAGGAACTATGGCTACACCTTC.

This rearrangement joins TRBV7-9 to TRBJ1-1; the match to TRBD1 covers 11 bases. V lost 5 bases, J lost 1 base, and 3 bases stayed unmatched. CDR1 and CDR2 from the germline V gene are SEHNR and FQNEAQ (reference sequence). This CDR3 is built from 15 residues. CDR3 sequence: CASSGGTGGNTEAFF. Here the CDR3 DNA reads TGTGCCAGCAGCGGGGGGACAGGGGGGAACACTGAAGCTTTCTTT. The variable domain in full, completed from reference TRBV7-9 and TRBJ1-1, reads DTGVSQNPRHKITKRGQNVTFRCDPISEHNRLYWYRQTLGQGPEFLTYFQNEAQLEKSRLLSDRFSAERPKGSFSTLEIQRTEQGDSAMYLCASSGGTGGNTEAFFGQGTRLTVV.

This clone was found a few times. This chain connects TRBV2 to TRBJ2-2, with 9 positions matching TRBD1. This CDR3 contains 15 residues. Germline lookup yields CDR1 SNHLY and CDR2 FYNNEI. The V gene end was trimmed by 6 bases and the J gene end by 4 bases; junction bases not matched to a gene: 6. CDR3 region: CASRTRDRVTGELFF. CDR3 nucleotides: TGTGCCAGCAGGACCCGGGACAGGGTCACCGGGGAGCTGTTTTTT. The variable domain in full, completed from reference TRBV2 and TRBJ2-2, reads EPEVTQTPSHQVTQMGQEVILRCVPISNHLYFYWYRQILGQKVEFLVSFYNNEISEKSEIFDDQFSVERPDGSNFTLKIRSTKLEDSAMYFCASRTRDRVTGELFFGEGSRLTVL.

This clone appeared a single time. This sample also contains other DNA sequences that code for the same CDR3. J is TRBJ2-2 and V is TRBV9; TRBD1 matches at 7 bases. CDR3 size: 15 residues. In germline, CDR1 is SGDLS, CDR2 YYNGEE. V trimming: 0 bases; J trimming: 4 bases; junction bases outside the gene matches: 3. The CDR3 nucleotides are TGTGCCAGCAGCGTAGAGGGGGCGGGCACCGGGGAGCTGTTTTTT. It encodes CASSVEGAGTGELFF.

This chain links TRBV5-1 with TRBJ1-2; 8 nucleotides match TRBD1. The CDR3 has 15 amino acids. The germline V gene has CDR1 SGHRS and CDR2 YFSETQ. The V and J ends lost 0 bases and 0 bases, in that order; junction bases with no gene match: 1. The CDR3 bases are TGCGCCAGCAGCTTGGAGACAGGGGCTAACTATGGCTACACCTTC. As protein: CASSLETGANYGYTF.

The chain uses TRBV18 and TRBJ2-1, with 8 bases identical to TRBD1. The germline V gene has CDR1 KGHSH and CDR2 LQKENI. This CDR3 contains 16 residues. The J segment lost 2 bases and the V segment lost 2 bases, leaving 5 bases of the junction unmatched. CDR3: CASSPSAGGAYNEQFF. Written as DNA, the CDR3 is TGTGCCAGCTCACCATCCGCAGGGGGCGCCTACAATGAGCAGTTCTTC.

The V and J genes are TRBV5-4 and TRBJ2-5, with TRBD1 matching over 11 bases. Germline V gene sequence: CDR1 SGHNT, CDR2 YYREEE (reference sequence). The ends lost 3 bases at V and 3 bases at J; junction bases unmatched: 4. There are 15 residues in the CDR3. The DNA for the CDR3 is TGTGCCAGCAGCTCGTGGACAGGGGGCGAAGAGACCCAGTACTTC. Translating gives CASSSWTGGEETQYF.

The CDR3 sequence is CASSQEGTTLGEQFF. For the CDR3, the DNA is TGCGCCAGCAGCCAAGAAGGGACTACCCTCGGTGAGCAGTTCTTC. The chain combines TRBV4-1 with TRBJ2-1, with 7 nucleotides matching TRBD2. Germline lookup yields CDR1 MGHRA and CDR2 YSYEKL. J gave up 9 bases and V 0 bases, and 8 bases lay outside the gene matches. This CDR3 has 15 residues.

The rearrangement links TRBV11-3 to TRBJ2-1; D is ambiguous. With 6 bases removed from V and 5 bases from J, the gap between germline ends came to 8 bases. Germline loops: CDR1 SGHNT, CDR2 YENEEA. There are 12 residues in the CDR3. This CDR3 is CASSSGNNEQFF. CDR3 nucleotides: TGTGCCAGCAGTTCAGGTAACAATGAGCAGTTCTTC. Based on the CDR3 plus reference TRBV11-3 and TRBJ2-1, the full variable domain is EAGVVQSPRYKIIEKKQPVAFWCNPISGHNTLYWYLQNLGQGPELLIRYENEEAVDDSQLPKDRFSAERLKGVDSTLKIQPAELGDSAVYLCASSSGNNEQFFGPGTRLTVL.

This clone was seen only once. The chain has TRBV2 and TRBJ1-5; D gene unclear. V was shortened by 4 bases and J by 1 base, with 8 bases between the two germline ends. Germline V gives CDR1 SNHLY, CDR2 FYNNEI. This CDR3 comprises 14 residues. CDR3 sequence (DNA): TGTGCCAGCAGTGGTAGTACGAGCAATCAGCCCCAGCATTTT. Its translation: CASSGSTSNQPQHF. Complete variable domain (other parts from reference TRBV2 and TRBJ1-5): EPEVTQTPSHQVTQMGQEVILRCVPISNHLYFYWYRQILGQKVEFLVSFYNNEISEKSEIFDDQFSVERPDGSNFTLKIRSTKLEDSAMYFCASSGSTSNQPQHFGDGTRLSIL.

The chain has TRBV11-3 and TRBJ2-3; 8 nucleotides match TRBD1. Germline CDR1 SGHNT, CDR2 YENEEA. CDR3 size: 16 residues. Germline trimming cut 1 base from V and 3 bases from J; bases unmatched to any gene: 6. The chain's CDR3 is CASSLGRGLRTDTQYF. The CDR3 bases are TGTGCCAGCAGCTTAGGCAGGGGGCTCCGGACAGATACGCAGTATTTT.

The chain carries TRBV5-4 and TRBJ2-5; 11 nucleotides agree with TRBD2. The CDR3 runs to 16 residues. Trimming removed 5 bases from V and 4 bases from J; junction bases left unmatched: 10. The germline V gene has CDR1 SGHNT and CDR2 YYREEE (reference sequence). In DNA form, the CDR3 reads TGTGCCAGCAGTACTAAACTAGCGGGAGTAGGAGAGACCCAGTACTTC. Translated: CASSTKLAGVGETQYF.

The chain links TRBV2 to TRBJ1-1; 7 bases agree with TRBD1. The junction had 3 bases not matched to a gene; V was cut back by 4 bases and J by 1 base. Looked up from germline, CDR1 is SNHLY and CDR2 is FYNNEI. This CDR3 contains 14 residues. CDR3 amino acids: CASSVNRGNTEAFF. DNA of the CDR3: TGTGCCAGCAGTGTCAACAGGGGGAACACTGAAGCTTTCTTT.

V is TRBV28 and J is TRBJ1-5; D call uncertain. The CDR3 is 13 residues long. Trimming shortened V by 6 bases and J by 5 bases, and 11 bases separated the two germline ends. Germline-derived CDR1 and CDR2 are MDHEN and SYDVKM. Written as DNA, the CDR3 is TGTGCCAGCAGCATAGTAATCGATCAGCCCCAGCATTTT. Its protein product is CASSIVIDQPQHF.